This T cell receptor (beta chain) originates from a study of cytotoxic CD8 clonotypes in ibrutinib-treated CLL (dated by TCRdb to the early 2020s). Some background on the complete study: The cohort was composed of some twelve relapsed/refractory and 15 treatment-naive patients; IGHV unmutated status was identified in 17 patients. Responses were partial in about 25 patients and complete in 2; after median approximately 67 months follow-up, roughly 14 stayed in remission and about 12 progressed. Response samples were taken after a median of around 13 months on treatment, ranging from about 6 to 36 months. An average of about 250,000 productive templates and approximately 91,000 productive rearrangements was obtained per sample. Of the 80 to 95 participants in the trial, about two dozen had longitudinal samples available. Cryopreserved peripheral blood mononuclear cells were collected before treatment, at response, and at either disease progression or sustained remission. Patients were still on ibrutinib when every remission and progressive disease sample was collected. Overall study outcomes, separate from this receptor: At ibrutinib response clonality went up, during sustained remission it held steady, and at progression it dropped back toward baseline. Baseline clonality was found to be higher than that of age-matched healthy donors and was strongly correlated with circulating CD8+ T-cell counts. Sustained-remission and progressing patients did not have matched sampling times, and lymph node repertoires were not examined. Public clonotypes were rare and either shrank or stayed stable during treatment, and the rise in clonality at ibrutinib response reflected expansion of private clonotypes.

The meaning of the sample's time point label: approximately 2 years on ibrutinib. For TCR beta library preparation, approximately 1.8 micrograms of genomic DNA was extracted from cryopreserved PBMCs. Longitudinal blood samples from CLL patients on ibrutinib monotherapy were analyzed using high-throughput TCR beta sequencing. The patients took part in an open-label, single-center phase 2 trial of ibrutinib monotherapy. The germline V gene (reference sequence) provides CDR1 LNHNV and CDR2 YYDKDF. CDR3 length: 18 amino acids, cysteine to phenylalanine. Only the CDR3 DNA is retained, 54 bases long and in frame from the first base. Trimming accounts for 8 bases at V and 0 bases at J, while the number of junction bases matched to no gene is 15. The goal of deep resolution MiSeq sequencing was a depth between 1 in 1 million and 1 in 200,000 T cells, and coverage averaged 10x per clonotype. TCR beta libraries were generated with the immunoSEQ hsTCRB Kit. The original pipeline was this. The data were analyzed with ImmunoSEQ Analyzer and ImmunoSEQ Data Assistant, and V, D and J gene assignments followed IMGT definitions. Clonality, which ranges from 0 to 1, was calculated as one minus the normalized Shannon entropy of productive rearrangement frequencies. Public clonotype analysis was restricted to overrepresented clonotypes comprising at least 0.05% of each patient's repertoire. Repertoires from some 13 age-matched healthy donors in immuneACCESS were used as clonality controls. Not all clones reach the TCRdb copy of this immuneACCESS table, which keeps in-frame sequences only. Checked studies attribute under half of the gap to unresolved V genes and leave the rest unexplained. V, J and clone size reflect that table, while D and trimming were determined from the DNA. Here the sample has 110,000 or so clones; 55% to 75% occur a single time. The ten most abundant clones make up 37% of the sample.

Comment on this clone: What antigen it recognizes has not been identified. Base qualities are not provided; no much larger clone lies one nucleotide away.

The rearrangement joined TRBV15 to TRBJ2-2, with TRBD1 matching 7 junction bases. The material sequenced was PBMCs, taken after 24 months of ibrutinib treatment. This TCR was recovered from a human donor with chronic lymphocytic leukemia. This receptor carries the CDR3 CATDVRDSGTANTGELFF. The DNA sequence is given as TGTGCCACCGATGTTCGTGATTCCGGGACAGCGAACACCGGGGAGCTGTTTTTT. The variable domain in full, with residues beyond the CDR3 obtained from the reference TRBV15 and TRBJ2-2 genes, is DAMVIQNPRYQVTQFGKPVTLSCSQTLNHNVMYWYQQKSSQAPKLLFHYYDKDFNNEADTPDNFQSRRPNTSFCFLDIRSPGLGDTAMYLCATDVRDSGTANTGELFFGEGSRLTVL.